A selection of T cell receptor beta chains follows, all from one sample in a study of cytomegalovirus exposure and HLA in healthy donors. Clones were read by immunoSEQ multiplex PCR, and TCRdb kept only the in-frame ones, dropping some. The sample lists 100,000 or so clones, roughly 80% occurring once. The sequenced material came from PBMCs. The receptor set was obtained from a man aged 30 to 39 in good health and CMV-seropositive. Each CDR3 is given with its conserved first and last residue. Fields, in order: D gene, J gene, clone size, V gene, CDR3 protein, CDR3 DNA. A D gene is named only where the DNA matches it firmly. Size tells how often a clone was seen (once, few, many) or the class of an expanded clone, and some rows leave it out.

D: TRBD1
J: TRBJ2-2
size: few
V: TRBV19
CDR3: CASRQGAAGELFF
DNA: TGTGCCAGTAGGCAGGGGGCCGCCGGGGAGCTGTTTTTT

D: TRBD1
J: TRBJ2-7
size: .
V: TRBV7-9
CDR3: CASSPGTGVREQYF
DNA: TGTGCCAGCAGCCCAGGGACAGGGGTGAGAGAGCAGTACTTC

D: .
J: TRBJ1-5
size: .
V: TRBV2
CDR3: CASSEGAGQPQHF
DNA: TGTGCCAGCAGTGAGGGGGCGGGTCAGCCCCAGCATTTT

D: TRBD1
J: TRBJ2-7
size: .
V: TRBV5-1
CDR3: CASSLAQGASYEQYF
DNA: TGCGCCAGCAGCTTGGCTCAGGGGGCGTCCTACGAGCAGTACTTC

D: TRBD1
J: TRBJ1-4
size: .
V: TRBV5-1
CDR3: CASSAWVGGFVGENEKLFF
DNA: TGCGCCAGCAGCGCCTGGGTAGGGGGCTTCGTGGGTGAAAATGAAAAACTGTTTTTT

D: TRBD1
J: TRBJ1-3
size: once
V: TRBV7-9
CDR3: CASSLSGGDGNTIYF
DNA: TGTGCCAGCAGCTTATCAGGGGGCGACGGAAACACCATATATTTT

D: TRBD1
J: TRBJ1-2
size: .
V: TRBV4-1
CDR3: CASSQGIAGTGLQGGYTF
DNA: TGCGCCAGCAGCCAAGGGATTGCCGGGACAGGGTTGCAGGGAGGCTACACCTTC

D: TRBD1
J: TRBJ1-5
size: .
V: TRBV2
CDR3: CASQYRGGQPQHF
DNA: TGTGCCTCCCAATACAGGGGCGGCCAGCCCCAGCATTTT

D: .
J: TRBJ1-1
size: .
V: TRBV10-3
CDR3: CAIRAGAVDTEAFF
DNA: TGTGCCATCAGGGCGGGGGCAGTTGACACTGAAGCTTTCTTT

D: .
J: TRBJ1-1
size: .
V: TRBV7-9
CDR3: CASSPPGQEAFF
DNA: TGTGCCAGCAGTCCACCGGGACAAGAAGCTTTCTTT

D: TRBD1
J: TRBJ2-7
size: .
V: TRBV7-9
CDR3: CASSLGTGKGAEQYF
DNA: TGTGCCAGCAGCTTGGGGACAGGGAAAGGTGCCGAGCAGTACTTC

D: .
J: TRBJ1-2
size: .
V: TRBV11-2
CDR3: CASSFAGPLNYGYTF
DNA: TGTGCCAGCAGCTTCGCAGGGCCCCTCAACTATGGCTACACCTTC

D: TRBD2
J: TRBJ2-7
size: .
V: TRBV6-1
CDR3: CASRATSGATYEQYF
DNA: TGTGCCAGCAGAGCAACTAGCGGGGCTACCTACGAGCAGTACTTC

D: TRBD1
J: TRBJ1-2
size: .
V: TRBV28
CDR3: CASSLTGGHGYTF
DNA: TGTGCCAGCAGTTTAACAGGGGGGCATGGCTACACCTTC

D: TRBD1
J: TRBJ1-2
size: .
V: TRBV7-9
CDR3: CASSFSEGAHYGYTF
DNA: TGTGCCAGCAGCTTCTCGGAGGGGGCGCACTATGGCTACACCTTC

D: TRBD1
J: TRBJ2-5
size: few
V: TRBV7-8
CDR3: CASSLAEADRGLFGETQYF
DNA: TGTGCCAGCAGCTTAGCCGAGGCGGACAGGGGGCTTTTTGGTGAGACCCAGTACTTC

D: .
J: TRBJ2-7
size: few
V: TRBV6-1
CDR3: CASRTTGTYEQYF
DNA: TGTGCCAGCAGAACCACGGGAACCTACGAGCAGTACTTC

D: TRBD1
J: TRBJ2-7
size: .
V: TRBV10-3
CDR3: CAISTGTGLFEQYF
DNA: TGTGCCATCAGCACCGGGACAGGGTTATTCGAGCAGTACTTC

D: .
J: TRBJ1-2
size: .
V: TRBV30
CDR3: CAWSDQVVLTF
DNA: TGTGCCTGGAGTGATCAGGTGGTACTCACCTTC

D: .
J: TRBJ1-5
size: .
V: TRBV21-1
CDR3: CASSKVTSSNQPQHF
DNA: TGTGCCAGCAGCAAAGTAACCAGTAGCAATCAGCCCCAGCATTTT

D: .
J: TRBJ1-1
size: .
V: TRBV4-1
CDR3: CASSQAQGFRGPEAFF
DNA: TGCGCCAGCAGCCAGGCACAGGGTTTTCGGGGCCCTGAAGCTTTCTTT

D: .
J: TRBJ2-7
size: .
V: TRBV4-3
CDR3: CASSARDGGPYEQYF
DNA: TGCGCCAGCAGCGCCCGGGACGGGGGGCCCTACGAGCAGTACTTC

D: TRBD1
J: TRBJ1-5
size: once
V: TRBV30
CDR3: CAWSVSGGNNQPQHF
DNA: TGTGCCTGGAGTGTATCAGGGGGCAACAATCAGCCCCAGCATTTT

D: TRBD1
J: TRBJ1-2
size: .
V: TRBV5-4
CDR3: CASSWDRGPYGYTF
DNA: TGTGCCAGCAGCTGGGACAGGGGGCCATATGGCTACACCTTC

D: TRBD1
J: TRBJ2-7
size: .
V: TRBV7-9
CDR3: CASSLTGGSSEQYF
DNA: TGTGCCAGCAGCCTGACAGGGGGTTCCTCCGAGCAGTACTTC